This T cell receptor beta chain emerged from a study of shared clonotypes between healthy human individuals. Researchers ran the assay at a deep level. Authors' processing steps: Sequence data from immunoSEQ were junction-only and lacked quality scores; consequently, filtering differed. Only in-frame clones appear in the TCRdb table, and some are missing; sequencing was by immunoSEQ multiplex PCR. V, J and clone size reflect that table, while D and trimming were determined from the DNA. The sample lists approximately 1,500,000 clones, 95% to 99% occurring once. On this clone itself: Its matching antigen is unknown.

The germline CDR1 and CDR2 sequences are SGHAT and FQNNGV. Trimming cost V 5 bases and J 0 bases, with 11 bases left between them. The length of the CDR3 is 14 residues. General study points: In the sorted subsets, rarefaction showed sequencing was incomplete despite large depth.

The rearrangement joins TRBV11-2 to TRBJ2-7; D is unresolved. This clonotype was sampled from a man younger than 40 in good health. Sequenced material: naive CD4+ T cells sorted from blood. As to subset: CD45RA+ positively selected. As DNA, the CDR3 is TGTGCCAGCAGCCCCAATTCCCGCTCCTACGAGCAGTACTTC. Translation gives CASSPNSRSYEQYF.